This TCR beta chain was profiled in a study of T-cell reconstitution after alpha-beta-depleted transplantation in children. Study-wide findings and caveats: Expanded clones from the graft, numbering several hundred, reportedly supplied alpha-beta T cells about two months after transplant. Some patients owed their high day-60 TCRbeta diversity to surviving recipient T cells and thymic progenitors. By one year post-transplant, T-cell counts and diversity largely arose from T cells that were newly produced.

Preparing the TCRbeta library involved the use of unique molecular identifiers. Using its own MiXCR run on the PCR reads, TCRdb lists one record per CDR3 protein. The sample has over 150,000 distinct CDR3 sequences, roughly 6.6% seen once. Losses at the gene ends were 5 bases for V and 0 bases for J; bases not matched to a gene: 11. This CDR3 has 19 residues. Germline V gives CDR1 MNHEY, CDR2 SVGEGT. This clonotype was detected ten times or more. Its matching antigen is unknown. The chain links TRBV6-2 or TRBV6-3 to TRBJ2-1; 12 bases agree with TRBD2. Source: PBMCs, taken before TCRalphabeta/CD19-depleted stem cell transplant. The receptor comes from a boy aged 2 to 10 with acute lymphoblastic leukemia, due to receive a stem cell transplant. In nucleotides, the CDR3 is TGTGCCAGCAGTCCCCGACTAGCGGGAGTTTTGAGCTCCTACAATGAGCAGTTCTTC. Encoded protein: CASSPRLAGVLSSYNEQFF.